This T cell receptor (beta chain) came from a study of cytomegalovirus exposure and HLA in healthy donors. Donors showed nominal health when sampled, although they likely had unrecorded immune exposures. PCR involved 60 Vbeta and 13 Jbeta primers. Libraries were prepared by immunoSEQ multiplex PCR; TCRdb keeps only in-frame clonotypes and omits some of them. The data show 100,000 or so clones, approximately 72% seen once. General study results and limits: In vitro assays verified that a few CMV-associated chains recognized CMV antigens specifically. In a later analysis, donors in an Asian-associated ancestry cluster reportedly had fewer N-insertions in productive TCRs than the cohort mean. Associated with HLA alleles at 0.05 false discovery rate in a later analysis were 16,951 TCR beta sequences.

Details on this clone: Its antigen is not identified.

Per germline, CDR1 SNHLY and CDR2 FYNNEI. CDR3 length equals 15 residues. With V trimmed by 1 base and J by 6 bases, 3 bases remained unmatched. The TCR comes from a man aged 25 to 40 in good health and CMV-seropositive. Sequencing was done on a sample of PBMCs. The chain uses TRBV2 and TRBJ2-1; 10 bases are a match to TRBD2. Here the CDR3 DNA reads TGTGCCAGCAGTGAAGATGGACTAGCGGTCAATGAGCAGTTCTTC. Protein sequence: CASSEDGLAVNEQFF.